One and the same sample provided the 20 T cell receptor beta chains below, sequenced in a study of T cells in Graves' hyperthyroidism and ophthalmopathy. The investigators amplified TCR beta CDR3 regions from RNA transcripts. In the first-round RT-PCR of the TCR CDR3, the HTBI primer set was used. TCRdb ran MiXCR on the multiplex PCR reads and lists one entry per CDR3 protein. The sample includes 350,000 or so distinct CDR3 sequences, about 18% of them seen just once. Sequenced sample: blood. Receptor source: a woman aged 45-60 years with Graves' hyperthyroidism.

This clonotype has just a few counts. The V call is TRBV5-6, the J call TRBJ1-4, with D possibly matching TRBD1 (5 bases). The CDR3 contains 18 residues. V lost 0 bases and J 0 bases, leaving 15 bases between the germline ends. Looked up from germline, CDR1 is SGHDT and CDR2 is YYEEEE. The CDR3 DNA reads TGTGCCAGCAGCTTGGAGATCCCACAGGTTTCAACTAATGAAAAACTGTTTTTT. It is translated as CASSLEIPQVSTNEKLFF.

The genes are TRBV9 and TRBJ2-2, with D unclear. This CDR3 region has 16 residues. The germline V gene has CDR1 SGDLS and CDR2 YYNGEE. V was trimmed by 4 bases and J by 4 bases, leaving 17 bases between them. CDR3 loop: CASSPRGGLSTGELFF. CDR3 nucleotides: TGTGCCAGCAGCCCCCGAGGTGGGTTGAGCACCGGGGAGCTGTTTTTT.

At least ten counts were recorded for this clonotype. CDR3 protein: CASSFEGGRNEKLFF. For the CDR3, the DNA is TGTGCCAGCAGTTTCGAAGGGGGCCGTAATGAAAAACTGTTTTTT. The chain is built from TRBV28 and TRBJ1-4, with TRBD1 matching 7 bases. The CDR3 has 15 amino acids. V lost 3 bases to trimming and J lost 4 bases; unmatched junction nucleotides: 5. CDR1 and CDR2 (germline): MDHEN, SYDVKM.

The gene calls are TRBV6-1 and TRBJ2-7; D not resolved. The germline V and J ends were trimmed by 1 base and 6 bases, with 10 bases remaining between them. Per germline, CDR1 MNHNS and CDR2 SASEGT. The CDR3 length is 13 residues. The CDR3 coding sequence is TGTGCCAGCAGTGAAGGGAGAATCGCCGAGCAGTACTTC. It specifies CASSEGRIAEQYF.

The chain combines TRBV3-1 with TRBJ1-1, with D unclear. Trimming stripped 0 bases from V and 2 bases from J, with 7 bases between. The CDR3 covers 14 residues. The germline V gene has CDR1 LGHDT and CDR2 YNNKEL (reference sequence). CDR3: CASSQDWPNTEAFF. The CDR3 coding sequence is TGTGCCAGCAGCCAAGATTGGCCCAACACTGAAGCTTTCTTT.

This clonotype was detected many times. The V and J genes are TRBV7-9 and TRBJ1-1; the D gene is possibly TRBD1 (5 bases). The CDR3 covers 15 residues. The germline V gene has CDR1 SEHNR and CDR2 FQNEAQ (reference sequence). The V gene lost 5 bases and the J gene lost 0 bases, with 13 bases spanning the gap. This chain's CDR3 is CASSLFGQMNTEAFF. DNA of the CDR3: TGTGCCAGCAGCCTATTCGGACAAATGAACACTGAAGCTTTCTTT.

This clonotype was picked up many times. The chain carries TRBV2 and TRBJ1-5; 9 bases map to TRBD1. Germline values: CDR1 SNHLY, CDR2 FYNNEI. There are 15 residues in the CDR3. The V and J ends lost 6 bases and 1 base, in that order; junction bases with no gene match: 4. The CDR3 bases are TGTGCCAGCAGAATCGGGACAGGGAGCAATCAGCCCCAGCATTTT. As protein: CASRIGTGSNQPQHF.

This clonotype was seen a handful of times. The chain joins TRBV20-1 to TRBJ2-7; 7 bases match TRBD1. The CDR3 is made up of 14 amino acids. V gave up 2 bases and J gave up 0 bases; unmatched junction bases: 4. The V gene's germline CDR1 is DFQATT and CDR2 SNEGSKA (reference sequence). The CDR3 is CSARSDRSSYEQYV. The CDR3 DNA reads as TGCAGTGCTAGATCGGACAGGAGCTCCTACGAGCAGTACGTC.

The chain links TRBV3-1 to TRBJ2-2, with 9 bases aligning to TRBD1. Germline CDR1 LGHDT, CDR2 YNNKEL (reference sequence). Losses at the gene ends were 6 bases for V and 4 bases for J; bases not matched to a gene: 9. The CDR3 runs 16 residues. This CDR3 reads CASSLTGGPPTGELFF. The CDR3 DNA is TGTGCCAGCAGTTTGACAGGGGGACCTCCCACCGGGGAGCTGTTTTTT. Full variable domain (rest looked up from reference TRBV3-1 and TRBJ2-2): DTAVSQTPKYLVTQMGNDKSIKCEQNLGHDTMYWYKQDSKKFLKIMFSYNNKELIINETVPNRFSPKSPDKAHLNLHINSLELGDSAVYFCASSLTGGPPTGELFFGEGSRLTVL.

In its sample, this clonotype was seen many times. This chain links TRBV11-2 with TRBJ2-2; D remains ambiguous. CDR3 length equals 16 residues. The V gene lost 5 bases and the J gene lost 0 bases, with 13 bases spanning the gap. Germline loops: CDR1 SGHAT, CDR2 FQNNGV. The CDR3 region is CASSPALAANTGELFF. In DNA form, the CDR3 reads TGTGCCAGCAGCCCCGCCTTGGCAGCGAACACCGGGGAGCTGTTTTTT.

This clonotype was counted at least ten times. This CDR3 is CASSTPGGRNEKLFF. DNA of the CDR3: TGTGCCAGCAGCACGCCGGGCGGACGAAATGAAAAACTGTTTTTT. This chain uses TRBV7-9 with TRBJ1-4; D not resolved. The CDR3 loop spans 15 amino acids. V was clipped by 5 bases and J by 5 bases, with 15 bases between them. Germline CDR1 SEHNR, CDR2 FQNEAQ (reference sequence).

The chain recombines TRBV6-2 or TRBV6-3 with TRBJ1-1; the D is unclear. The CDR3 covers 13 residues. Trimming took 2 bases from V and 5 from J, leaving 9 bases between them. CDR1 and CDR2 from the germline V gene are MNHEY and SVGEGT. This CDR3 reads CASSYNGRTEAFF. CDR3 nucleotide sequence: TGTGCCAGCAGTTACAACGGGAGGACTGAAGCTTTCTTT.

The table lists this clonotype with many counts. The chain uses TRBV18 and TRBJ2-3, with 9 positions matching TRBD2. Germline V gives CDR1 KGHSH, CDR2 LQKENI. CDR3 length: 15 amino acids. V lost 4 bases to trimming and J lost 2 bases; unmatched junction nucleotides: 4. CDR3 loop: CASSRASGDTDTQYF. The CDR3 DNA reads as TGTGCCAGCTCACGGGCTAGCGGGGACACAGATACGCAGTATTTT.

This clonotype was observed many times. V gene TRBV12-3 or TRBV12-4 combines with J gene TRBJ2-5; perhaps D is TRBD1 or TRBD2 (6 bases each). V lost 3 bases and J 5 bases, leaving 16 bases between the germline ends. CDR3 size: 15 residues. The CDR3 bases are TGTGCCAGCAGTTTTTGGACGGGGGCGGGGGAGACCCAGTACTTC. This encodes CASSFWTGAGETQYF.

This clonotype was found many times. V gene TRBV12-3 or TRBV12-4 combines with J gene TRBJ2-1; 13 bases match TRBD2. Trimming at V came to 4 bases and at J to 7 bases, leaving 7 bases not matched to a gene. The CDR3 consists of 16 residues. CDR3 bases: TGTGCCAGCAGTTCACGGACTAGCGGGAGTGGTAATGAGCAGTTCTTC. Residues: CASSSRTSGSGNEQFF.

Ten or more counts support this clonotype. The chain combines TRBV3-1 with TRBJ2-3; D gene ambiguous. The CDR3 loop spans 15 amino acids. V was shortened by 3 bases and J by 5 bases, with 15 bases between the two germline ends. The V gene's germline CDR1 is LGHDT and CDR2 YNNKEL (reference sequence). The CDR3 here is CASSHDKDPEDTQYF. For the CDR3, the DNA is TGTGCCAGCAGCCATGACAAGGACCCCGAAGATACGCAGTATTTT.

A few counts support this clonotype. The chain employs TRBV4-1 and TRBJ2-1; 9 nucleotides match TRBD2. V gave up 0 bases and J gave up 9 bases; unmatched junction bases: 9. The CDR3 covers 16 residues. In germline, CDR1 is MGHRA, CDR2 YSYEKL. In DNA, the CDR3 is TGCGCCAGCAGCCAAGAGCCAGCGGGAGGAGGAGTTGAGCAGTTCTTC. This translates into CASSQEPAGGGVEQFF.

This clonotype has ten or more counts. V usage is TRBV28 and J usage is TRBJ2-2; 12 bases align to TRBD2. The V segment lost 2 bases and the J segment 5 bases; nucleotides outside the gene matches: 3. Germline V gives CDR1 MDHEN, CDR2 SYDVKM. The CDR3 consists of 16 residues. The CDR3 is CASSLLAGGGTGELFF. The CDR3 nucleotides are TGTGCCAGCAGTTTACTAGCGGGAGGGGGGACCGGGGAGCTGTTTTTT.

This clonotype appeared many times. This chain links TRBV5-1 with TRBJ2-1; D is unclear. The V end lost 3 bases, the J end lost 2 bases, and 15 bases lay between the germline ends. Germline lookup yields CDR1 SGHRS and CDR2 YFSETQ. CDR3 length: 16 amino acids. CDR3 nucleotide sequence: TGCGCCAGCAGCTCCATGGCAGTCCCTACCTACAATGAGCAGTTCTTC. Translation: CASSSMAVPTYNEQFF. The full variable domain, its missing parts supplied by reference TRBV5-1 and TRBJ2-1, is KAGVTQTPRYLIKTRGQQVTLSCSPISGHRSVSWYQQTPGQGLQFLFEYFSETQRNKGNFPGRFSGRQFSNSRSEMNVSTLELGDSALYLCASSSMAVPTYNEQFFGPGTRLTVL.

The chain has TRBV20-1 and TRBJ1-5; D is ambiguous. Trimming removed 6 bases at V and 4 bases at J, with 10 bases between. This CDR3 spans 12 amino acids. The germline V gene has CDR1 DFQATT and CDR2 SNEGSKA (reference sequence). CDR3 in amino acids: CSAKLGNQPQHF. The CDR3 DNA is TGCAGTGCCAAGCTGGGGAATCAGCCCCAGCATTTT.